The T cell receptor (beta chain) under discussion was sequenced for a study of blood T cells in healthy people across ages. Using a J-beta primer mix together with a sample-barcoded 5' primer, a second PCR was run for roughly 7 to 12 cycles. Each CDR3 protein is one row after TCRdb ran MiXCR on the 5' RACE reads. This table holds about 1.5 million distinct CDR3 sequences, approximately 43% found once. Drawn from each donor were roughly 9.4 milliliters of peripheral blood. CDR1 is SGHAT, CDR2 FQNNGV, per germline. V was trimmed by 6 bases and J by 6 bases, leaving 24 bases between them. CDR3 length equals 17 residues.

The rearrangement links TRBV11-2 to TRBJ2-1; D could derive from TRBD1 or TRBD2 (6 bases each). The receptor was isolated from a young woman in good health. Material: blood. The CDR3 DNA reads TGTGCCAGCAGACGCACCTCGGGGGCTCCCCTTGGCAATGAGCAGTTCTTC. It translates to CASRRTSGAPLGNEQFF.